This T cell receptor beta chain was sequenced in a study of blood T cell repertoires in COVID-19. Background on the study: The analysed material was cDNA or gDNA that came from T cells, B-cell-depleted T cells, or PBMCs.

This CDR3 comprises 12 residues. V was pared by 4 bases and J by 3 bases, with 7 bases between. Germline loops: CDR1 SQVTM, CDR2 ANQGSEA. Original processing notes: Amplification with reference gene primers provided the estimates of nucleated cell counts. TCRdb's table, derived via immunoSEQ multiplex PCR, lists solely in-frame clones and lacks some. Clone size and V and J calls were adopted from that table, with D and trimming inferred from the DNA. Here the sample spans some 270,000 clones, about four fifths being singletons. The chain joins TRBV29-1 to TRBJ1-3; D uncertain. The clonotype originates from a person aged 65 to 85 with COVID-19, enrolled during active disease. The sequencing sample was made of peripheral blood. The CDR3 loop reads CSVVSGGNTIYF. CDR3 bases: TGCAGCGTTGTGAGCGGTGGAAACACCATATATTTT.